These 8 T cell receptor beta chains came from one sample sequenced in a study of OX40 agonist ivuxolimab in advanced cancers. Here immunoSEQ multiplex PCR was the method, and the copy in TCRdb shows in-frame clones only, minus some. Of about 7,800 clones listed, around 67% were seen once; the top ten hold around 60%. The sequences come from CD4+ or CD8+ T cells sorted from blood, collected in a trial of the OX40 agonist ivuxolimab. Receptors were obtained from an adult with an advanced solid tumor such as melanoma, head and neck, liver or kidney cancer.

This rearrangement joins TRBV19 to TRBJ1-1; 7 bases map to TRBD1. V lost 6 bases and J lost 1; bases outside the gene matches: 5. The CDR3 contains 14 residues. CDR1 and CDR2 from the germline V gene are LNHDA and SQIVND (reference sequence). The CDR3: CASRPRQGNTEAFF. The DNA of the CDR3 is TGTGCCAGTAGGCCTCGACAGGGGAACACTGAAGCTTTCTTT.

This chain connects TRBV6-5 to TRBJ2-1, with D maybe TRBD2 (5 bases). The germline gives CDR1 MNHEY, CDR2 SVGAGI. With 5 bases removed from V and 5 bases from J, the gap between germline ends came to 10 bases. The CDR3 extends over 13 amino acids. CDR3 DNA sequence: TGTGCCAGCAGTGCGGGTTGGGACAATGAGCAGTTCTTC. Protein product: CASSAGWDNEQFF.

Written as DNA, the CDR3 is TGTGCCAGCAGCTCGAGACAGGGGTTATACGAGCAGTACTTC. It specifies CASSSRQGLYEQYF. The V call is TRBV7-9, the J call TRBJ2-7; 8 nucleotides line up with TRBD1. This CDR3 contains 14 residues. V lost 4 bases to trimming and J lost 4 bases; unmatched junction nucleotides: 6. CDR1 is SEHNR and CDR2 is FQNEAQ in the germline V gene (reference sequence).

The chain recombines TRBV7-5 with TRBJ2-7; TRBD2 is the table's D call and was not checked against the DNA. TRBV7-5 constitutes a pseudogene. The CDR3 has 16 amino acids. The CDR3 reads CASSFNVREGSYEQYF. The DNA for the CDR3 is TGTGCCAGCAGCTTCAACGTGCGGGAGGGGTCCTACGAGCAGTACTTC.

The chain links TRBV7-9 to TRBJ2-7; D is undetermined. Germline-derived CDR1 and CDR2 are SEHNR and FQNEAQ (reference sequence). This CDR3 contains 13 residues. V was pared by 1 base and J by 6 bases, with 10 bases between. CDR3 residues: CASSLGGQLEQYF. The CDR3 DNA is TGTGCCAGCAGCTTAGGAGGCCAGCTCGAGCAGTACTTC.

The J gene is TRBJ2-1, the V gene TRBV4-1, with D perhaps TRBD2 (5 bases). V dropped 1 base and J dropped 5 bases, with 12 bases sitting between them. Germline V gives CDR1 MGHRA, CDR2 YSYEKL. The CDR3 consists of 15 residues. This CDR3 reads CASSQVILVNNEQFF. CDR3 DNA: TGCGCCAGCAGCCAAGTAATACTAGTAAACAATGAGCAGTTCTTC.

The chain uses TRBV15 and TRBJ2-3, with unresolved D. The CDR3 sequence is 13 residues long. Germline CDR1 reads LNHNV; CDR2 reads YYDKDF (reference sequence). V gave up 0 bases and J gave up 0 bases, with 1 base separating them. The CDR3 DNA reads as TGTGCCACCAGCAGAGATAGCACAGATACGCAGTATTTT. It codes for CATSRDSTDTQYF.

This sequence joins TRBV4-3 and TRBJ2-3; TRBD2 aligns across 12 bases. The junction had 2 bases not matched to a gene; V was cut back by 4 bases and J by 3 bases. The germline V gene encodes CDR1 LGHNA and CDR2 YSLEER. The CDR3 has 15 residues. The CDR3 nucleotides are TGCGCCAGCAGCCCAGGGACTAGCGGGACAGATACGCAGTATTTT. Translated, it gives CASSPGTSGTDTQYF.